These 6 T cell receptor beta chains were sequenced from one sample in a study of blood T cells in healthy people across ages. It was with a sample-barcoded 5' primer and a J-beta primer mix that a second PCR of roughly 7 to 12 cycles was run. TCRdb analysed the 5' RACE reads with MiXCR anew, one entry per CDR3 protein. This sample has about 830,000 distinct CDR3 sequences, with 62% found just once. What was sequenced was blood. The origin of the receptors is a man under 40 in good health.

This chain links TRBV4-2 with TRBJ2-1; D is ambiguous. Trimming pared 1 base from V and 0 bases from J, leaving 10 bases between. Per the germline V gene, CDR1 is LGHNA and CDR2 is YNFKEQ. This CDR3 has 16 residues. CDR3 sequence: CASSQGPHSSYNEQFF. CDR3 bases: TGTGCCAGCAGCCAAGGGCCCCACAGCTCCTACAATGAGCAGTTCTTC.

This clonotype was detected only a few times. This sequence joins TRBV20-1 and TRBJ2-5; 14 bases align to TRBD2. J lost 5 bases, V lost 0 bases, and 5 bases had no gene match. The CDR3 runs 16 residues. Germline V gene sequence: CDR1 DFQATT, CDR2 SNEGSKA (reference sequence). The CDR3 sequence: CSARDRTSGGWETQYF. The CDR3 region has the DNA TGCAGTGCTAGAGATCGGACTAGCGGGGGGTGGGAGACCCAGTACTTC.

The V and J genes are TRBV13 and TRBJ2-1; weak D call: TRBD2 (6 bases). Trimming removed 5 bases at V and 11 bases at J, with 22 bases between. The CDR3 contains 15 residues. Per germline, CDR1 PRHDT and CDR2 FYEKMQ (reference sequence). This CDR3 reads CASSPRDFRGLQQFF. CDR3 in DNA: TGTGCCAGCAGCCCCAGGGACTTTAGGGGCCTCCAGCAGTTCTTC.

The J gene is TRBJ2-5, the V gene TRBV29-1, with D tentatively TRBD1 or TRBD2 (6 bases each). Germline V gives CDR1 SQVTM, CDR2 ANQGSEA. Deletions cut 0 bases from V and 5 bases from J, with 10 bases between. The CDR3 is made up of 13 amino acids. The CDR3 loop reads CSVEEGGTETQYF. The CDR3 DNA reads TGCAGCGTTGAAGAGGGGGGCACGGAGACCCAGTACTTC.

CDR3 bases: TGTGCCAGCAGCCAAGAGGGAACAGGGTATGGCTACACCTTC. It translates to CASSQEGTGYGYTF. This sequence joins TRBV3-1 and TRBJ1-2; possibly TRBD1 for D (6 bases). V lost 0 bases and J 5 bases, leaving 10 bases between the germline ends. The germline V gene has CDR1 LGHDT and CDR2 YNNKEL (reference sequence). This CDR3 contains 14 residues.

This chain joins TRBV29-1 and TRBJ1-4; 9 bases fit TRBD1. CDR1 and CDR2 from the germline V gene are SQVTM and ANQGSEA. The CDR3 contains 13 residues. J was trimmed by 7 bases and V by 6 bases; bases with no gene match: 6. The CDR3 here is CSVVWTGVEKLFF. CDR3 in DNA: TGCAGCGTCGTGTGGACAGGGGTTGAAAAACTGTTTTTT.